These 32 T cell receptor beta chains were sequenced from one sample in a study of T cells in localized non-small cell lung cancer. Assay used: immunoSEQ multiplex PCR; TCRdb lists only in-frame clones, some missing. The sample has 45,000 to 60,000 clones, 86% seen once. The specimen was PBMCs, collected before any cancer treatment. The source is a man aged 35-75 years with stage II lung adenocarcinoma.

To note about this clone: Other nucleotide sequences from this sample produce the same CDR3. This chain joins TRBV10-2 and TRBJ2-7, with 8 nucleotides matching TRBD1. CDR1 WSHSY and CDR2 SAAADI come from the germline V gene. The V segment lost 6 bases and the J segment 0 bases; nucleotides outside the gene matches: 7. CDR3 length: 15 residues. CDR3 coding DNA: TGCGCCAGCAGCCCTCCGGGACAGGACTCCTACGAGCAGTACTTC. It encodes CASSPPGQDSYEQYF.

V gene TRBV13 combines with J gene TRBJ2-5; 11 bases match TRBD2. The CDR3 runs 16 residues. Germline values: CDR1 PRHDT, CDR2 FYEKMQ (reference sequence). The V and J ends lost 3 bases and 5 bases, in that order; junction bases with no gene match: 8. Here the CDR3 DNA reads TGTGCCAGCAGCTTTTGGGCTAGCGGGAGGAAGGAGACCCAGTACTTC. Amino acids: CASSFWASGRKETQYF.

V usage is TRBV18 and J usage is TRBJ2-5, with TRBD1 identical over 10 bases. The trim removed 2 bases at V and 2 bases at J, leaving 17 bases unmatched. CDR1 and CDR2 (germline): KGHSH, LQKENI. The CDR3 has 20 amino acids. In DNA form, the CDR3 reads TGTGCCAGCTCACCATCAAGGACAGGGGGTACGGGGCGTGCACAAGAGACCCAGTACTTC. Translation: CASSPSRTGGTGRAQETQYF.

This chain joins TRBV6-5 and TRBJ1-2; no firm D call. There are 11 residues in the CDR3. Trimming removed 8 bases from V and 3 bases from J, with 7 bases in between. From germline, CDR1 is MNHEY and CDR2 SVGAGI. The CDR3 coding sequence is TGTGCCAGCTCAGGATACTATGGCTACACCTTC. This sequence encodes CASSGYYGYTF.

This chain joins TRBV4-1 and TRBJ1-2; D may be TRBD1 (5 bases). The CDR3 spans 14 residues. V lost 8 bases to trimming and J lost 5 bases, with 18 bases between them. Germline V gene sequence: CDR1 MGHRA, CDR2 YSYEKL. The CDR3 bases are TGCGCCAGCGGACTTCCAGGGAGATCGTATGGCTACACCTTC. Amino acids: CASGLPGRSYGYTF.

Written as DNA, the CDR3 is TGTGCCAGTGGGAGAGGGACAGGGGAGAATCAGCCCCAGCATTTT. It translates to CASGRGTGENQPQHF. V usage is TRBV19 and J usage is TRBJ1-5; 10 bases fit TRBD1. The CDR3 has 15 amino acids. In germline, CDR1 is LNHDA, CDR2 SQIVND (reference sequence). V was pared by 8 bases and J by 4 bases, with 8 bases of the junction left unmatched.

This clone has only a few counts. The V call is TRBV4-1, the J call TRBJ1-5; D perhaps matches TRBD1 (5 bases). V was shortened by 4 bases and J by 5 bases, with 9 bases between the two germline ends. CDR1 is MGHRA and CDR2 is YSYEKL in the germline V gene. The CDR3 totals 13 residues. CDR3 amino acids: CASSLTGDQPQHF. CDR3 in DNA: TGCGCCAGCAGCCTAACAGGCGATCAGCCCCAGCATTTT.

V usage is TRBV19 and J usage is TRBJ2-3; the D gene is possibly TRBD1 (5 bases). The CDR3 length is 16 residues. Trimming left V 2 bases short and J 0 bases short, with 12 bases between. Per the germline V gene, CDR1 is LNHDA and CDR2 is SQIVND (reference sequence). The CDR3, as DNA: TGTGCCAGTAGTATAACAGGTCCGAGTAGCACAGATACGCAGTATTTT. Translation gives CASSITGPSSTDTQYF.

This clone is large by share. The chain carries TRBV10-2 and TRBJ1-5; TRBD1 might be the D (5 bases). Germline CDR1 WSHSY, CDR2 SAAADI. Trimming pared 3 bases from V and 0 bases from J, leaving 9 bases between. The CDR3 totals 15 residues. CDR3 in amino acids: CASSDAGYSNQPQHF. In nucleotides, the CDR3 is TGCGCCAGCAGTGATGCAGGGTATAGCAATCAGCCCCAGCATTTT.

V is TRBV19 and J is TRBJ2-1, with 8 bases matching TRBD1. V was pared by 3 bases and J by 4 bases, with 2 bases of the junction left unmatched. In germline, CDR1 is LNHDA, CDR2 SQIVND (reference sequence). This CDR3 contains 14 residues. In DNA form, the CDR3 reads TGTGCCAGTAGTATGGGACAGGAATACAATGAGCAGTTCTTC. Protein sequence: CASSMGQEYNEQFF.

The chain has TRBV4-1 and TRBJ1-2; weak D call: TRBD1 (5 bases). V was pared by 0 bases and J by 0 bases, with 8 bases between. Germline V gene sequence: CDR1 MGHRA, CDR2 YSYEKL. The CDR3 consists of 15 residues. CDR3 in amino acids: CASSQEGGANYGYTF. The DNA of the CDR3 is TGCGCCAGCAGCCAAGAGGGGGGGGCTAACTATGGCTACACCTTC.

The V call is TRBV30, the J call TRBJ1-1; D perhaps matches TRBD1 (5 bases). The germline CDR1 and CDR2 sequences are GTSNPN and SVGIG (reference sequence). V shed 3 bases and J shed 1 base, with 18 bases lying between them. The CDR3 extends over 16 amino acids. The CDR3 loop reads CAWRPGRLTQNTEAFF. Written as DNA, the CDR3 is TGTGCCTGGAGACCGGGACGTCTGACTCAGAACACTGAAGCTTTCTTT.

This chain links TRBV6-1 with TRBJ1-2; D is undetermined. Trimming took off 1 base at V and 3 bases at J, with 3 bases between the two ends. The germline CDR1 and CDR2 sequences are MNHNS and SASEGT. The CDR3 extends over 12 amino acids. CDR3 protein: CASSEEDYGYTF. DNA of the CDR3: TGTGCCAGCAGTGAAGAGGACTATGGCTACACCTTC.

The V and J genes are TRBV7-3 and TRBJ1-2, with TRBD1 as a possible D gene (5 bases). Germline loops: CDR1 SGHTA, CDR2 FQGTGA. Trimming removed 2 bases from V and 3 bases from J, with 7 bases in between. The CDR3 is made up of 13 amino acids. CDR3 in DNA: TGTGCCAGCAGCTTACAGGGAGACTATGGCTACACCTTC. This codes for CASSLQGDYGYTF.

J is TRBJ2-1 and V is TRBV18; TRBD1 matches 8 bases. This CDR3 region has 14 residues. Trimming removed 4 bases from V and 7 bases from J; junction bases left unmatched: 6. Germline loops: CDR1 KGHSH, CDR2 LQKENI. The CDR3 DNA sequence: TGTGCCAGCTCACTCGGGACAGGTAGTAATGAGCAGTTCTTC. Encoded protein: CASSLGTGSNEQFF.

This chain links TRBV6-1 with TRBJ2-7, with D perhaps TRBD1 (6 bases). This CDR3 comprises 14 residues. Looked up from germline, CDR1 is MNHNS and CDR2 is SASEGT. The V end was cut by 2 bases, the J end by 7 bases, with 15 bases between. CDR3 sequence: CASSESAGALEQYV. The CDR3 nucleotides read TGTGCCAGCAGTGAAAGTGCAGGGGCCCTGGAGCAGTACGTC.

The chain has TRBV18 and TRBJ2-1; TRBD1 matches at 9 bases. The length of the CDR3 is 15 residues. With 3 bases clipped from V and 7 bases from J, the junction kept 7 bases outside the gene matches. CDR1 and CDR2 (germline): KGHSH, LQKENI. The CDR3 sequence is CASSPFTGTGNEQFF. The CDR3 coding sequence is TGTGCCAGCTCACCCTTCACCGGGACAGGGAATGAGCAGTTCTTC.

The chain joins TRBV12-5 to TRBJ1-3; D is unresolved. The CDR3 totals 15 residues. The ends were cut back, 4 bases at V and 3 bases at J, with 13 bases in the middle. CDR1 and CDR2 (germline): LGHNT, FRNRAP. CDR3 DNA sequence: TGTGCTAGTGGTTCCCCGACGTTTTTTGGAAACACCATATATTTT. It encodes CASGSPTFFGNTIYF.

The chain has TRBV7-2 and TRBJ2-5; 8 bases agree with TRBD2. Trimming cost V 5 bases and J 4 bases; bases outside gene matches: 18. In germline, CDR1 is SGHTA, CDR2 FQGNSA. This CDR3 contains 18 residues. The CDR3 here is CASSGVTLRPGGGETQYF. The CDR3 DNA reads as TGTGCCAGCAGCGGAGTGACGCTGAGGCCCGGGGGGGGAGAGACCCAGTACTTC.

Worth noting for this clone: This same CDR3 is encoded by further DNA sequences in the sample. This chain links TRBV5-1 with TRBJ1-1; D perhaps matches TRBD1 (5 bases). Trimming shortened V by 0 bases and J by 6 bases, and 12 bases separated the two germline ends. The CDR3 has 14 amino acids. Germline V gene lookup returns CDR1 SGHRS and CDR2 YFSETQ. DNA for the CDR3: TGCGCCAGCAGCTTGGGGGGCGGGGAGGCTGAAGCTTTCTTT. It specifies CASSLGGGEAEAFF.

This chain connects TRBV9 to TRBJ1-2; TRBD1 might be the D (6 bases). The length of the CDR3 is 15 residues. The germline gives CDR1 SGDLS, CDR2 YYNGEE. V shed 2 bases and J shed 5 bases, with 16 bases lying between them. CDR3 in amino acids: CASSVEVQGRYGYTF. The CDR3 nucleotides are TGTGCCAGCAGCGTGGAGGTGCAGGGGCGGTATGGCTACACCTTC.

The chain joins TRBV5-1 to TRBJ1-4; D perhaps matches TRBD1 (5 bases). The CDR3 totals 15 residues. V was pared by 5 bases and J by 3 bases, with 14 bases between. Germline loops: CDR1 SGHRS, CDR2 YFSETQ. CDR3 coding DNA: TGCGCCAGCAGTCTCACAGGAGAGGCTAATGAAAAACTGTTTTTT. Translating it yields CASSLTGEANEKLFF.

This chain joins TRBV7-6 and TRBJ2-6; D gene unclear. The CDR3 length is 14 residues. V lost 4 bases to trimming and J lost 0 bases, with 4 bases between them. Germline V CDR1 and CDR2: SGHVS, FNYEAQ. The CDR3 here is CASSSLSGANVLTF. The CDR3 DNA reads TGTGCCAGCAGCTCCCTCTCTGGGGCCAACGTCCTGACTTTC. Together with reference TRBV7-6 and TRBJ2-6, the CDR3 gives the full variable domain: GAGVSQSPRYKVTKRGQDVALRCDPISGHVSLYWYRQALGQGPEFLTYFNYEAQQDKSGLPNDRFSAERPEGSISTLTIQRTEQRDSAMYRCASSSLSGANVLTFGAGSRLTVL.

This clone was counted a few times. The chain couples TRBV7-2 to TRBJ2-2; tentatively, D is TRBD2 (5 bases). The CDR3 extends over 16 amino acids. The V and J ends lost 4 bases and 1 base respectively, with 13 bases between them. CDR1 SGHTA and CDR2 FQGNSA come from the germline V gene. CDR3 sequence reads: CASSSFGIRNTGELFF. Here the CDR3 DNA reads TGTGCCAGCAGCTCCTTCGGGATCCGGAACACCGGGGAGCTGTTTTTT.

The chain links TRBV7-3 to TRBJ2-1; TRBD2 matches 10 bases. The CDR3 runs to 19 residues. V lost 1 base to trimming and J lost 4 bases; unmatched junction nucleotides: 13. The germline CDR1 and CDR2 sequences are SGHTA and FQGTGA. The CDR3 DNA is TGTGCCAGCAGCTTAAGACCAACTAGCGGGGAGTTAAGGTACAATGAGCAGTTCTTC. Translation gives CASSLRPTSGELRYNEQFF.

J is TRBJ1-4 and V is TRBV2; D not resolved. Trimming shortened V by 3 bases and J by 2 bases, and 10 bases separated the two germline ends. The CDR3 covers 15 residues. Germline-derived CDR1 and CDR2 are SNHLY and FYNNEI. The CDR3 nucleotides read TGTGCCAGCAGTGATAGGGTATTGACTAATGAAAAACTGTTTTTT. It yields the protein CASSDRVLTNEKLFF.

The chain joins TRBV11-2 to TRBJ1-3; D gene unclear. Germline loops: CDR1 SGHAT, CDR2 FQNNGV. Between the trimmed V and J ends, which lost 0 bases and 3 bases, there was a span of 6 bases. The CDR3 extends over 14 amino acids. CDR3 DNA: TGTGCCAGCAGCTTAGAGAACATTGGAAACACCATATATTTT. Its translation: CASSLENIGNTIYF.

This clone was observed a single time. This chain connects TRBV28 to TRBJ2-7; 9 bases line up with TRBD1. The CDR3 has 16 residues. V dropped 2 bases and J dropped 2; count of bases not matched to a gene: 7. Per germline, CDR1 MDHEN and CDR2 SYDVKM. As DNA, the CDR3 is TGTGCCAGCAGTTTAATAAGGGACAGGGTTCCCTACGAGCAGTACGTC. Protein sequence: CASSLIRDRVPYEQYV.

J is TRBJ1-3 and V is TRBV19; D might be TRBD1 (5 bases). CDR1 LNHDA and CDR2 SQIVND come from the germline V gene (reference sequence). The CDR3 runs 15 residues. Between the trimmed V and J ends, which lost 4 bases and 0 bases, there was a span of 10 bases. This CDR3 reads CASSTGHLSGNTIYF. CDR3 bases: TGTGCCAGTAGTACCGGACATCTCTCTGGAAACACCATATATTTT.

V usage is TRBV21-1 and J usage is TRBJ1-5; the table's TRBD1 call for D was not verified on the DNA. TRBV21-1 is termed a pseudogene. The CDR3 consists of 20 residues. CDR3 nucleotides: TGTGCCAGCAGCAGATGCTGCCAGGGACAGAGGGAGTATAGCAATCAGCCCCAGCATTTT. The encoded protein is CASSRCCQGQREYSNQPQHF.

This clone was detected a few times. V is TRBV5-1 and J is TRBJ2-2; D is possibly TRBD1 (5 bases). The CDR3 covers 16 residues. Germline V gene lookup returns CDR1 SGHRS and CDR2 YFSETQ. Trimming pared 0 bases from V and 7 bases from J, leaving 16 bases between. CDR3 sequence: CASSLDNAGIGGELFF. In nucleotides, the CDR3 is TGCGCCAGCAGCTTGGATAACGCAGGGATTGGCGGGGAGCTGTTTTTT.

This chain links TRBV19 with TRBJ2-1; TRBD1 agrees at 7 bases. J lost 4 bases, V lost 7 bases, and 10 bases had no gene match. The length of the CDR3 is 15 residues. From germline, CDR1 is LNHDA and CDR2 SQIVND (reference sequence). CDR3 sequence: CASNPSGQYYNEQFF. The CDR3 DNA follows: TGTGCCAGTAACCCCTCGGGACAGTATTACAATGAGCAGTTCTTC.